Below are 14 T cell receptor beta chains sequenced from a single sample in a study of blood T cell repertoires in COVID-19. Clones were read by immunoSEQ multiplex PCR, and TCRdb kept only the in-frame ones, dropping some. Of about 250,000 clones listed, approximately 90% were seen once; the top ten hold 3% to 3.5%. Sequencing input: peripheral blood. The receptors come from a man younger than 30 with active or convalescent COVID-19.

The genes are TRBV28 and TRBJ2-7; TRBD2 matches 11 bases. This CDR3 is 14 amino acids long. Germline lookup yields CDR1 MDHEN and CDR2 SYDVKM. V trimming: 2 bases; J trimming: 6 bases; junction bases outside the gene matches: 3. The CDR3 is CASSLRLAGGEQYF. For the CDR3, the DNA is TGTGCCAGCAGTTTACGGCTAGCGGGAGGCGAGCAGTACTTC.

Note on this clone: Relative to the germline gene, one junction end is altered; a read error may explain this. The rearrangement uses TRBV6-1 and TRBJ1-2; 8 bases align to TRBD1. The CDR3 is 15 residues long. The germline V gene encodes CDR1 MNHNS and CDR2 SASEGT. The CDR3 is CASREDRGKDYGYTF. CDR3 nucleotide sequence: TGTGCCAGCAGAGAAGACAGGGGAAAGGACTATGGCTACACCTTC.

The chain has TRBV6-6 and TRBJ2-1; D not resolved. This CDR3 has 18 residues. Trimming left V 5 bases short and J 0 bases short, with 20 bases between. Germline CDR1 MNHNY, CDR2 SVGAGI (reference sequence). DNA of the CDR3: TGTGCCAGCAGTCCACAGTTCGGCCGCTCGAGCTCCTACAATGAGCAGTTCTTC. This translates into CASSPQFGRSSSYNEQFF.

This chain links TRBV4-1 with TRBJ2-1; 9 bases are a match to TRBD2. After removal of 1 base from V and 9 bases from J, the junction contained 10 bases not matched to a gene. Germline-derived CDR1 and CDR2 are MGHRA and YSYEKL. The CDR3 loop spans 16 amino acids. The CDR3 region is CASSQALAGIKGEQFF. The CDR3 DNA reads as TGCGCCAGCAGCCAAGCCCTAGCGGGGATAAAAGGTGAGCAGTTCTTC.

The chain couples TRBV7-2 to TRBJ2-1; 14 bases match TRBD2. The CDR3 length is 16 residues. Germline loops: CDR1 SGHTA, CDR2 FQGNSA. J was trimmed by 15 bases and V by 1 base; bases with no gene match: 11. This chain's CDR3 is CASSLGTSGRPHLSFF. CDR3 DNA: TGTGCCAGCAGCTTAGGGACTAGCGGGAGGCCCCACTTGTCGTTCTTC. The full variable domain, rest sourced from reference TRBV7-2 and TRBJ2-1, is GAGVSQSPSNKVTEKGKDVELRCDPISGHTALYWYRQSLGQGLEFLIYFQGNSAPDKSGLPSDRFSAERTGGSVSTLTIQRTQQEDSAVYLCASSLGTSGRPHLSFFGPGTRLTVL.

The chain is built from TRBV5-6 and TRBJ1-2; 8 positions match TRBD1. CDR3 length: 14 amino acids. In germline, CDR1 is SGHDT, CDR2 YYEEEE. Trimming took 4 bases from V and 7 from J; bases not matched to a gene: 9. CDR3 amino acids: CASSPGQALGGYTF. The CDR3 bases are TGTGCCAGCAGCCCGGGACAGGCCCTTGGTGGCTACACCTTC. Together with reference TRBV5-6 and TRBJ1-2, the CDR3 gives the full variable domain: DAGVTQSPTHLIKTRGQQVTLRCSPKSGHDTVSWYQQALGQGPQFIFQYYEEEERQRGNFPDRFSGHQFPNYSSELNVNALLLGDSALYLCASSPGQALGGYTFGSGTRLTVV.

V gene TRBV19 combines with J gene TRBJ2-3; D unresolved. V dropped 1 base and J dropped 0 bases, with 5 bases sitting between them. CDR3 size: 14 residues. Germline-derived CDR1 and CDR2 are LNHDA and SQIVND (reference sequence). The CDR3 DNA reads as TGTGCCAGTAGTATAGGAGCTAGCACAGATACGCAGTATTTT. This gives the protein CASSIGASTDTQYF.

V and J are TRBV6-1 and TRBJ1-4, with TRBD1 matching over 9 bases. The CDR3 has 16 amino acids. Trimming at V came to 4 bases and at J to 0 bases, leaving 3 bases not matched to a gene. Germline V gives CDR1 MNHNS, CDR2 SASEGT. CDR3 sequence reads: CASSGGTGTTNEKLFF. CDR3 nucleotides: TGTGCCAGCAGTGGTGGGACAGGGACAACTAATGAAAAACTGTTTTTT.

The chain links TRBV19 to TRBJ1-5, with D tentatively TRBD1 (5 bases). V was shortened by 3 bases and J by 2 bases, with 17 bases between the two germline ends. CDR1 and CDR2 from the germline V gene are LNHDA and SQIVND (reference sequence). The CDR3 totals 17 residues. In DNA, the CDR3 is TGTGCCAGTAGTATCGGGAGTGCCAGGGATCGCAATCAGCCCCAGCATTTT. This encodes CASSIGSARDRNQPQHF.

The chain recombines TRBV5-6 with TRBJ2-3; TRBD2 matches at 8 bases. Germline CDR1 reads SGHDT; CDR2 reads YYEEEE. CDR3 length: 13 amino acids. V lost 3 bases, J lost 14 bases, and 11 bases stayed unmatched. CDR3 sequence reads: CASSSGTSNFSYF. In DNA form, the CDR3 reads TGTGCCAGCAGCTCCGGGACTAGTAATTTCTCGTATTTT.

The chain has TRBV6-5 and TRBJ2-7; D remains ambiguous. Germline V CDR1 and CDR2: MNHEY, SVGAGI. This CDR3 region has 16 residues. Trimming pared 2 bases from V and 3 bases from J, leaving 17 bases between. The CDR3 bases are TGTGCCAGCAGTTACGGGTCAACAGAATTTATCTACGAGCAGTACTTC. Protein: CASSYGSTEFIYEQYF.

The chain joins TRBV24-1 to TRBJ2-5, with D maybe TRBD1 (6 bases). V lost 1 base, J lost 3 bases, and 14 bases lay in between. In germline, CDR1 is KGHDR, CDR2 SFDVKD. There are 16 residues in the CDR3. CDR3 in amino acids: CATSDLTGSGKETQYF. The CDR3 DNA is TGTGCCACCAGTGATTTAACAGGGTCCGGAAAAGAGACCCAGTACTTC.

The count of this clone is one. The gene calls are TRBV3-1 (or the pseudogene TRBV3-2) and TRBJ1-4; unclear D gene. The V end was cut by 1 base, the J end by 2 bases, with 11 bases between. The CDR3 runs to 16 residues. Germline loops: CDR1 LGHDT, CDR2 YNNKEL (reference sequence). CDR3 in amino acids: CASSQGVSGTNEKLFF. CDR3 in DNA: TGTGCCAGCAGCCAAGGGGTGTCGGGGACTAATGAAAAACTGTTTTTT.

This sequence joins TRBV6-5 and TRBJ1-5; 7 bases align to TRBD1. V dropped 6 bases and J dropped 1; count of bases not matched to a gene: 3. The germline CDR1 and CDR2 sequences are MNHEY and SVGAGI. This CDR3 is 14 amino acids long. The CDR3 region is CASSPTGSNQPQHF. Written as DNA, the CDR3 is TGTGCCAGCAGCCCGACAGGGAGCAATCAGCCCCAGCATTTT.